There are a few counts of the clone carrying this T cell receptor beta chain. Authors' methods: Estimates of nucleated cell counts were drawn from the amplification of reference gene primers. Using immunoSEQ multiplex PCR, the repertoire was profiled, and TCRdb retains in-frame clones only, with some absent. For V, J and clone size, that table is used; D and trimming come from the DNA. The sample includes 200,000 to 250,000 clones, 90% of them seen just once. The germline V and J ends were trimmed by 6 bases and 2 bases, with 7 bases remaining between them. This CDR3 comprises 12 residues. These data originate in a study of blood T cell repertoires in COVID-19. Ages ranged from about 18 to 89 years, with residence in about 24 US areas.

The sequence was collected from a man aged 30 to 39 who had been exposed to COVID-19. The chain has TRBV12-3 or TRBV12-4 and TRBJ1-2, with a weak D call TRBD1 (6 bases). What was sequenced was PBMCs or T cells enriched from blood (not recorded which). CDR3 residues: CASRDSNYGYTF. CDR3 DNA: TGTGCCAGCAGGGACAGCAACTATGGCTACACCTTC.